This T cell receptor beta chain emerged from a study of T-cell reconstitution after alpha-beta-depleted transplantation in children. Study results and limitations: Roughly two months post-transplant, alpha-beta T cells reportedly originated from several hundred graft clones that had expanded. Counts and diversity of T cells one year after transplant came mostly from newly produced T cells.

A remark on this clonotype: Its antigen is unknown.

In germline, CDR1 is LGHNA, CDR2 YSLEER. The CDR3 extends over 13 amino acids. Trimming removed 0 bases at V and 5 bases at J, with 6 bases between. A TCRbeta library incorporating unique molecular identifiers was prepared. From the PCR reads, TCRdb called clonotypes with MiXCR, one entry per CDR3 protein. The sample carries about 580,000 distinct CDR3 sequences, more than 20% recorded once. The sequences come from PBMCs, mostly from graft donor cells, collected 360 days after TCRalphabeta/CD19-depleted stem cell transplant. The receptor's source is a boy less than two years old who had a stem cell transplant for acute myeloid leukemia, so the T cells may come from the graft donor. V gene TRBV4-3 combines with J gene TRBJ2-3; D not certain. The DNA of the CDR3 is TGCGCCAGCAGCCAAGATGACGAAGATACGCAGTATTTT. This sequence encodes CASSQDDEDTQYF.